Each of the 12 T cell receptor beta chains below was sequenced from the same sample in a study of regulatory T cells in long-lasting Graves disease. In building TCR beta libraries, iRepertoire HTBI primers were used together with Arm-PCR of CDR3 regions. MiXCR, run by TCRdb on the multiplex PCR reads, gives a single entry per CDR3 protein. The sample has around 250,000 distinct CDR3 sequences, about 16% seen once. Noted time point: newly diagnosed GD, antithyroid drugs for less than 3 months. TCR sequences were obtained from RNA taken from PBMCs. The sequenced sample was peripheral blood mononuclear cells (PBMCs), obtained at new diagnosis, from a patient treated with antithyroid drugs. These receptors were obtained from a female donor with Graves disease.

The V gene is TRBV27, the J gene TRBJ2-1; maybe TRBD1 (6 bases). TRBJ2-5 explains the end of the DNA better; the J call may be wrong. Germline-derived CDR1 and CDR2 are MNHEY and SMNVEV (reference sequence). This CDR3 comprises 15 residues. The CDR3 bases are TGTGCCAGCACTCGCCTGTTAGGGGGCCAAGAGACCCAGTACTTC. This sequence encodes CASTRLLGGQETQYF.

This clonotype was picked up many times. V is TRBV28 and J is TRBJ1-2; maybe TRBD1 (5 bases). CDR3 size: 12 residues. Trimming took 4 bases from V and 4 from J, leaving 7 bases between them. Germline CDR1 and CDR2: MDHEN and SYDVKM. CDR3 region: CASSYGTYGYTF. The CDR3 bases are TGTGCCAGCAGTTACGGGACCTATGGCTACACCTTC.

This clonotype was detected ten times or more. The chain combines TRBV2 with TRBJ1-1, with 7 bases lining up with TRBD1. Germline assignment: CDR1 SNHLY and CDR2 FYNNEI. This CDR3 is 14 amino acids long. Germline trimming cut 6 bases from V and 5 bases from J; bases unmatched to any gene: 9. CDR3 coding DNA: TGTGCCAGCAGCCCCTTGACAGGGACGACTGAAGCTTTCTTT. Translating gives CASSPLTGTTEAFF.

The V and J genes are TRBV9 and TRBJ2-7; 7 bases map to TRBD1. Trimming cost V 7 bases and J 6 bases; bases outside gene matches: 16. In germline, CDR1 is SGDLS, CDR2 YYNGEE. The CDR3 extends over 15 amino acids. CDR3 in amino acids: CASSIEPGQWGEQYF. The CDR3 bases are TGTGCCAGCTCCATTGAGCCGGGACAGTGGGGCGAGCAGTACTTC.

This clonotype was found many times. V gene TRBV20-1 combines with J gene TRBJ2-1; D perhaps matches TRBD1 (6 bases). V lost 6 bases to trimming and J lost 5 bases, with 20 bases between them. The germline V gene encodes CDR1 DFQATT and CDR2 SNEGSKA (reference sequence). The length of the CDR3 is 15 residues. CDR3 in DNA: TGCAGTGCCAGGACGGGTCAGGGGAATAACAATGAGCAGTTCTTC. This translates into CSARTGQGNNNEQFF.

The CDR3 DNA is TGTGCCAGCAAGGAGGGAAACACCGGGGAGCTGTTTTTT. This codes for CASKEGNTGELFF. The chain couples TRBV7-3 to TRBJ2-2, with a tentative D call TRBD2 (6 bases). Trimming removed 7 bases at V and 2 bases at J, with 8 bases between. The V gene's germline CDR1 is SGHTA and CDR2 FQGTGA. The length of the CDR3 is 13 residues.

This clonotype was seen many times. This chain connects TRBV2 to TRBJ2-1, with TRBD1 as a possible D gene (5 bases). The CDR3 has 14 residues. Germline values: CDR1 SNHLY, CDR2 FYNNEI. V lost 4 bases and J 6 bases, leaving 13 bases between the germline ends. In nucleotides, the CDR3 is TGTGCCAGCAGTGGGCAGGGTGGTCTCAATGAGCAGTTCTTC. Its protein product is CASSGQGGLNEQFF.

This clonotype has a handful of counts. The rearrangement uses TRBV6-5 and TRBJ1-4, with D possibly being TRBD1 (6 bases). Per the germline V gene, CDR1 is MNHEY and CDR2 is SVGAGI. This CDR3 spans 15 amino acids. V was trimmed by 2 bases and J by 5 bases, leaving 12 bases between them. CDR3 DNA: TGTGCCAGCAGTTACGGGAGGGGGGCCAATGAAAAACTGTTTTTT. This codes for CASSYGRGANEKLFF.

The rearrangement joins TRBV15 to TRBJ1-1, with D possibly TRBD1 on 5 matching bases. There are 13 residues in the CDR3. Germline loops: CDR1 LNHNV, CDR2 YYDKDF (reference sequence). V lost 1 base to trimming and J lost 6 bases, with 9 bases between them. The CDR3 nucleotides are TGTGCCACCAGCAGAGGTGGGGACGCTGAAGCTTTCTTT. Its translation: CATSRGGDAEAFF.

This clonotype was counted at least ten times. The CDR3 reads CSVVPSGVDTQYF. CDR3 coding DNA: TGCAGCGTTGTGCCTAGCGGGGTAGATACGCAGTATTTT. The chain has TRBV29-1 and TRBJ2-3, with 9 bases aligning to TRBD2. CDR1 and CDR2 (germline): SQVTM, ANQGSEA. Trimming took 4 bases from V and 5 from J; bases not matched to a gene: 4. CDR3 length equals 13 residues.

This clonotype was seen at least ten times. The J gene is TRBJ2-7, the V gene TRBV10-3, with 8 bases identical to TRBD1. The CDR3 runs 15 residues. Germline loops: CDR1 ENHRY, CDR2 SYGVKD. Germline trimming cut 0 bases from V and 7 bases from J; bases unmatched to any gene: 8. CDR3 DNA sequence: TGTGCCATCAGTGAGTCCGGACAGGGTTCGGGGGAGCAGTACTTC. Protein: CAISESGQGSGEQYF.

This clonotype was observed many times. The gene calls are TRBV12-3 or TRBV12-4 and TRBJ2-7; tentatively, D is TRBD2 (6 bases). The V end was cut by 3 bases, the J end by 7 bases, with 13 bases between. This CDR3 has 13 amino acids. CDR3 nucleotides: TGTGCCAGCAGTTTTCAGGCCGCGGGAGAGCAGTACTTC. Translation gives CASSFQAAGEQYF.